This TCR beta chain stems from a study of technical replicates of blood from a handful of donors. This clone was detected only once. TCRdb's table, derived via immunoSEQ multiplex PCR, lists solely in-frame clones and lacks some. The top ten clones hold about 0.27% of a sample with some 80,000 clones, about 90% of them seen once. Sample: T cells isolated from PBMCs. The clonotype originates from a human donor in good health.

The CDR3 DNA reads as TGTGCCAGCAGTGGGGGGAGGGACCATCACAATGAGCAGTTCTTC. This codes for CASSGGRDHHNEQFF. The chain is built from TRBV6-1 and TRBJ2-1, with 7 bases fitting TRBD2. The V gene end was trimmed by 4 bases and the J gene end by 5 bases; junction bases not matched to a gene: 8. This CDR3 is built from 15 residues. Germline loops: CDR1 MNHNS, CDR2 SASEGT.